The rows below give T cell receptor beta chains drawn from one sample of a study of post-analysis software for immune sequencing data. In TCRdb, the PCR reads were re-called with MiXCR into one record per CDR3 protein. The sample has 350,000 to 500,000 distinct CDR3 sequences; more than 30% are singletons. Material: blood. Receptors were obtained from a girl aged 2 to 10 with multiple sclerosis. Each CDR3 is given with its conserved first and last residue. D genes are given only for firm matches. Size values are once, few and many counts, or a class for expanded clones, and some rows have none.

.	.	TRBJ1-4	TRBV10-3	TGTGCCATCAAGCCGGGAGAGTATGAAAAACTGTTTTTT	CAIKPGEYEKLFF
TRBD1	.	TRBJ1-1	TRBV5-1	TGCGCCAGCAGCTTACTGGACAGGGAGCACACTGAAGCTTTCTTT	CASSLLDREHTEAFF
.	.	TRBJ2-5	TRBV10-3	TGCGCCATCAGTGAGTCCGACGTGGGGGCCAGGGGCAATGAGCGGTACTTC	CAISESDVGARGNERYF
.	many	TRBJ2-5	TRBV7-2	TGTGCCAGCAGCTTTCGGACAGCTCAAGAGACCCAGTACTTC	CASSFRTAQETQYF
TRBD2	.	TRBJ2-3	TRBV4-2	TGTGCCAGCAGTCGAAGCGGGGGGATCACAGATACGCAGTATTTT	CASSRSGGITDTQYF
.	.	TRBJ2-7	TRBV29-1	TGCAGCGCCTGGGAGAGGTCCGAGCAGTACTTC	CSAWERSEQYF
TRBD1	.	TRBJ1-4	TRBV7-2	TGTGCCAGCAGATTAACAGGGGGCGGTGAAAAACTGTTTTTT	CASRLTGGGEKLFF
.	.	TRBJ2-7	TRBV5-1	TGCGCCAGCAGCTTGGGCACACAAAGAGCGGGCAACGAGCAGTACTTC	CASSLGTQRAGNEQYF
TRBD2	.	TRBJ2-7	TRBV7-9	TGTGCCAGCCAATTAGCGGGAGGACTATCTTCCCTGAGCTCCTACGAGCAGTACTTC	CASQLAGGLSSLSSYEQYF
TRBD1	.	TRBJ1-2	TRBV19	TGTGCCAGTAGCTTGAGGACAGGAGGATATTATGGCTACACCTTC	CASSLRTGGYYGYTF
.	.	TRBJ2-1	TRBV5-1	TGCGCCAGCAGCTTGGCAGATCACAATGAGCAGTTCTTC	CASSLADHNEQFF
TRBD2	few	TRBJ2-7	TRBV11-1	TGTGCCAGCAGCTCAACCCCTACTAGCGGGGGAGGATACGAGCAGTACTTC	CASSSTPTSGGGYEQYF
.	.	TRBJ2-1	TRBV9	TGTGCCAGCAGCGTAGCTTCGAATGAGCAGTTCTTC	CASSVASNEQFF
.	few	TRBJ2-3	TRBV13	TGTGCCAGCAGCCCCCCCTCGACAAGCACAGATACGCAGTATTTT	CASSPPSTSTDTQYF
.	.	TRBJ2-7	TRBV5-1	TGCGCCAGCAGCTTCCCTCGACGGTGGGATTCAGTCTACGAGCAGTACTTC	CASSFPRRWDSVYEQYF
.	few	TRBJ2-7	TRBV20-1	TGCAGTGGCGCTGACAGTACCGAGCAGTACTTC	CSGADSTEQYF
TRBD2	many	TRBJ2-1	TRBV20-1	TGCAGTGCTACCCCGGGACTAGCGGGCGTTGAGCAGTTCTTC	CSATPGLAGVEQFF
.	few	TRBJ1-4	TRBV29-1	TGCAGCGTTTGGGGACGGTTTAATGAAAAACTGTTTTTT	CSVWGRFNEKLFF
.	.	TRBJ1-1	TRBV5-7	TGTGCCAGCAGTCTGGCCCAGCGGGACACGAAACCCATGGCTTTCTTT	CASSLAQRDTKPMAFF
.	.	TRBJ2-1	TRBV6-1	TGTGCCAGCAGTGTTGGACTCTTCGCCCCTTACAATGAGCAGTTCTTC	CASSVGLFAPYNEQFF